Listed below are T cell receptor beta chains from one sample, sequenced in a study of brain T cells in children with intractable seizures. This table comes from immunoSEQ multiplex PCR, and its TCRdb copy is limited to in-frame clones, with some not included. Among about 340,000 clones listed, more than 85% were seen once. The sequences come from peripheral blood, collected 5 to 6 months after surgery. Receptors originate from a boy under two years old with tuberous sclerosis and intractable seizures. Both conserved end residues are part of each CDR3. The D gene is left open where the match is weak. Only part of the rows carry a size: once, few, many, or a class if the clone is expanded.

j_call | v_call | clone_size | d_call | cdr3_nt | cdr3_aa
TRBJ2-7 | TRBV5-8 | NA | NA | TGTGCCAGCAGCTTCAGGGGATCCTACGAGCAGTACTTC | CASSFRGSYEQYF
TRBJ2-1 | TRBV27 | once | TRBD2 | TGTGCCAGCAGTTCGGCCTTTAGTAGCGGGAGGGGGTACAATGAGCAGTTCTTC | CASSSAFSSGRGYNEQFF
TRBJ1-1 | TRBV18 | NA | NA | TGTGCCAGCTCACCAGAGTCAGGGGTAGGTAACACTGAAGCTTTCTTT | CASSPESGVGNTEAFF
TRBJ2-5 | TRBV3-1/TRBV3-2 | once | NA | TGTGCCAGCAGCCTCACAGGGTGGGAGGGAGAGACCCAGTACTTC | CASSLTGWEGETQYF
TRBJ2-2 | TRBV4-1 | NA | NA | TGCGCCAGCAGCCCATACCCGGGCCAGGGGACCGGGGAGCTGTTTTTT | CASSPYPGQGTGELFF
TRBJ2-2 | TRBV11-3 | NA | NA | TGTGCCAGCAGATTGACCCGGGGAGCTGTTTTT | CASRLTRGAVF
TRBJ2-1 | TRBV6-4 | NA | NA | TGTGCCAGCAGTGATGAGGGGGGGGCAAATGAGCAGTTCTTC | CASSDEGGANEQFF
TRBJ2-7 | TRBV7-2 | NA | TRBD2 | TGTGCCAGCAGCCTCCGGGGGGGGCCCCCTGGGTACGAGCAGTACTTC | CASSLRGGPPGYEQYF
TRBJ1-3 | TRBV5-6 | NA | NA | TGTGCCAGCAGCTTGGGGAGGTCTGATAACACCATATATTTT | CASSLGRSDNTIYF
TRBJ1-6 | TRBV7-2 | NA | NA | TGTGCCAGCAGCTTCGGGTTAAGCTCCTATAATTCACCCCTCCACTTT | CASSFGLSSYNSPLHF
TRBJ1-2 | TRBV19 | NA | NA | TGTGCCAGTAGACCCTCGGGGGATGGCTACACCTTC | CASRPSGDGYTF
TRBJ1-4 | TRBV6-5 | NA | NA | TGTGCCAGCAGTAGGACATTAACTAATGAAAAACTGTTTTTT | CASSRTLTNEKLFF
TRBJ1-5 | TRBV7-6 | few | NA | TGTGCCAGCAGCTTAGACGGTAGCAATCAGCCCCAGCATTTT | CASSLDGSNQPQHF
TRBJ1-3 | TRBV19 | NA | NA | TGTGCCAGTACCATTGCCGGGGAGTCTGGAAACACCATATATTTT | CASTIAGESGNTIYF
TRBJ2-1 | TRBV7-2 | NA | TRBD1 | TGTGCCAGCAGCCACTTCCCGGGACAGGGAATTAATGAGCAGTTCTTC | CASSHFPGQGINEQFF
TRBJ1-6 | TRBV10-3 | NA | TRBD1 | TGTGCCATTCCTGATCTAGTCGGGACAGGGGGTCCTTACTATAATTCACCCCTCCACTTT | CAIPDLVGTGGPYYNSPLHF